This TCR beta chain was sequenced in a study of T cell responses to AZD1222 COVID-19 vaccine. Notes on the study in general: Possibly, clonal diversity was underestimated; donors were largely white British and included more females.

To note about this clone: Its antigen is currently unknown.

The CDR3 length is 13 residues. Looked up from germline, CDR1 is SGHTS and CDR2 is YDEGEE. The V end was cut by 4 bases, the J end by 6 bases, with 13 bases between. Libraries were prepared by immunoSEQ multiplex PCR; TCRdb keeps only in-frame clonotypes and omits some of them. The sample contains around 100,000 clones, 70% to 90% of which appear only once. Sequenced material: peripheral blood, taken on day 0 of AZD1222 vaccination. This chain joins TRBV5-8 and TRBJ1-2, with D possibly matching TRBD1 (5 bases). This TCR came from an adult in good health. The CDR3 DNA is TGTGCCAGCAGCCCTTTCGTGGGGGATGGCTACACCTTC. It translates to CASSPFVGDGYTF.